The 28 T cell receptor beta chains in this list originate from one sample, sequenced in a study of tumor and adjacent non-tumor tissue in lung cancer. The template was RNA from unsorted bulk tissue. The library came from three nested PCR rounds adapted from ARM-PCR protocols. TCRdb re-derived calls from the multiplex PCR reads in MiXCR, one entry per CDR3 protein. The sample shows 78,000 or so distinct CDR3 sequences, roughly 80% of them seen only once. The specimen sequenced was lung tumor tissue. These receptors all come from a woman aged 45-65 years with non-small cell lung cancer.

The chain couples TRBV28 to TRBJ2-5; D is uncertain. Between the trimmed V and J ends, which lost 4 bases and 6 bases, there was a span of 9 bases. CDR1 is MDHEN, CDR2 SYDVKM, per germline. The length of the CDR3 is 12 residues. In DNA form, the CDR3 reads TGTGCCAGCAGTTACTCCCCGAAGACCCAGTACTTC. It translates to CASSYSPKTQYF.

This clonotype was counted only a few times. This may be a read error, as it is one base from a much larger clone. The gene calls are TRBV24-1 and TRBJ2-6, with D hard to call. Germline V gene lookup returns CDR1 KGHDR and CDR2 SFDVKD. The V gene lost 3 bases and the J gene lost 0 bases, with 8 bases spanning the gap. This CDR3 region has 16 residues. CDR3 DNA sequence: TGTGCCACCAGTGATGAGTCAGTCTCTGGGGCCAACGTCCTGACTTTC. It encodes CATSDESVSGANVLTF.

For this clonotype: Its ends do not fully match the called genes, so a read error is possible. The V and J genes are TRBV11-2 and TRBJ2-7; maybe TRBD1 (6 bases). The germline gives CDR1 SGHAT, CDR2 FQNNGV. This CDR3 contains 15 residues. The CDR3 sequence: CGSSLVPGVIGELYF. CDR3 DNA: TGTGGCAGCAGCTTAGTTCCAGGGGTGATTGGGGAGCTGTACTTC.

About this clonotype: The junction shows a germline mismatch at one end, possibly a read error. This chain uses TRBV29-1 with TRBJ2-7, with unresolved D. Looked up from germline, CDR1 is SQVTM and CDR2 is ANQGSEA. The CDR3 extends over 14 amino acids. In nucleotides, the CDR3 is TGCAGTGTTGAATTGCCACCACAAAATTACGAGCAGTACTTC. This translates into CSVELPPQNYEQYF.

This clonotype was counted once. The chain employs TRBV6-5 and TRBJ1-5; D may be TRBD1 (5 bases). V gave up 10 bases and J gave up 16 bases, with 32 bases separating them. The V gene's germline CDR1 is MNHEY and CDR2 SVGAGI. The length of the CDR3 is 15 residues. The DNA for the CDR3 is TGTGCCAACAGGAGGACACCTCATAGCAATCAGCCCTATCATTTT. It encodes CANRRTPHSNQPYHF.

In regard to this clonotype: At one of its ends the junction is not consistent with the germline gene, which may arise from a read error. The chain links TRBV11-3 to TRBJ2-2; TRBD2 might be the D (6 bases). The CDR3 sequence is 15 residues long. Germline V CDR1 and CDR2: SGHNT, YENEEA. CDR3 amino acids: CASSPGDWNTGVLFF. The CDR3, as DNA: TGTGCCAGCAGCCCCGGGGACTGGAACACCGGGGTGCTGTTTTTT.

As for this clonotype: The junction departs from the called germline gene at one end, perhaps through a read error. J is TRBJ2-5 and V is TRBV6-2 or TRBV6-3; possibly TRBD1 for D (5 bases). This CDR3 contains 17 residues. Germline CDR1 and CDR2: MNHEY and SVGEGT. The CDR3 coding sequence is TGTGCCAACAGTTACTCCTTCTGGGGCAGGGACCAAGAGACCCAGTACTTC. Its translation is CANSYSFWGRDQETQYF.

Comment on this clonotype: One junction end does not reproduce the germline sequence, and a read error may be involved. CDR3 region: CAATQSVSYNGQFF. CDR3 coding DNA: TGTGCCGCGACGCAGTCCGTCTCCTATAATGGGCAGTTCTTC. This sequence joins TRBV6-1 and TRBJ2-1; D remains unclear. The CDR3 has 14 amino acids. The germline V gene has CDR1 MNHNS and CDR2 SASEGT.

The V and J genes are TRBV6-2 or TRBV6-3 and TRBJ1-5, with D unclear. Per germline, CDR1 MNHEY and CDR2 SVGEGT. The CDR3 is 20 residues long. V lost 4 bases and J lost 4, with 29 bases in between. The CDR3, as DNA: TGTGCCAGCAGTTTCGGGTCTGTGGTATATGTCAGCGGTCTTAATCAGCCCCAGCATTTT. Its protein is CASSFGSVVYVSGLNQPQHF.

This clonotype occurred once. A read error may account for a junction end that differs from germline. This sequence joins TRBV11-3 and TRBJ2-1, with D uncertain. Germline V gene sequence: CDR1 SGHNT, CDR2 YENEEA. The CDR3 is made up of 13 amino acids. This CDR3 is CASSQYAYNEQFF. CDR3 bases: TGTGCCAGCTCCCAATATGCCTACAACGAGCAGTTCTTC.

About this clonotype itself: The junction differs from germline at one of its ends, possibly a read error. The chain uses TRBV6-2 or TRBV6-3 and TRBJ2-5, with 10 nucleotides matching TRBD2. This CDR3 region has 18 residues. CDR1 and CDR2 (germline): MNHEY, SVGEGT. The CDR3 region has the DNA TGTGTCAGCAGCCGGACCCCTCGTCTAGCGGGAGCCCAAGAGACCCAGTACTTC. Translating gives CVSSRTPRLAGAQETQYF.

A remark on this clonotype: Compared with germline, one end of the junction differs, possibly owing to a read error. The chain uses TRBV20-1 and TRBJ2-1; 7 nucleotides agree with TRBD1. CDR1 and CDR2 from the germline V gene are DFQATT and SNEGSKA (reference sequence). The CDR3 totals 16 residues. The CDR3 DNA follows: TGCAGTGCTAGAGATAATCCTGGCGACAGGGCAATTGAGCGGTACTTC. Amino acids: CSARDNPGDRAIERYF.

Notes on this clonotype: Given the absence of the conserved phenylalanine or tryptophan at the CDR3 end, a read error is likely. CDR3 bases: TGCGCCAGCAGCCAAGCTGGGCGGAGAGATACGCAGTATTGT. This encodes CASSQAGRRDTQYC. The V gene is TRBV4-1, the J gene TRBJ2-3; no reliable D call. Germline assignment: CDR1 MGHRA and CDR2 YSYEKL. The CDR3 is made up of 14 amino acids. Trimming left V 1 base short and J 5 bases short, with 10 bases between.

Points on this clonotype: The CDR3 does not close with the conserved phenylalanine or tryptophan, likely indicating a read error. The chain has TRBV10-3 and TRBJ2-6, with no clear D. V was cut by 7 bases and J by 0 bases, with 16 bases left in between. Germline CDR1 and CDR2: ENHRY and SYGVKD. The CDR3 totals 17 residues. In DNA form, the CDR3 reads TGTGCCATCAACGCAACTTCTCAGACCTCTGGGGCCAACGTCCTGACTTTA. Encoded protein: CAINATSQTSGANVLTL.

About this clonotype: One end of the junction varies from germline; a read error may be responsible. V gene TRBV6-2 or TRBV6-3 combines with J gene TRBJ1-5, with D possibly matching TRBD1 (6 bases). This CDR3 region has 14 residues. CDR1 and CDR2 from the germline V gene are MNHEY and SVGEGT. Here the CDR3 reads CVSSKGQTNLPQHF. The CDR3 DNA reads TGTGTCAGCAGTAAGGGACAAACTAATCTGCCCCAGCATTTT.

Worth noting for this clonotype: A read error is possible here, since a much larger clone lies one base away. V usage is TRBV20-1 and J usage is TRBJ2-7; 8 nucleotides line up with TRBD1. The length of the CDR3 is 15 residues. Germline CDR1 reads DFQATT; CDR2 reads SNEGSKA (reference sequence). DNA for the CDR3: TGCAGTGCTAGAGACCCGACAGGGGCCTCCTTCGAGCAGTACTTC. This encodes CSARDPTGASFEQYF.

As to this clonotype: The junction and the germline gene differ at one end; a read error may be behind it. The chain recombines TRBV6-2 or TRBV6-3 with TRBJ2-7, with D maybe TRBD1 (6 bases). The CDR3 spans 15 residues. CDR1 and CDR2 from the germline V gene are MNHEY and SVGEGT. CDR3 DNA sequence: TGTGCTAGCAGTTCCTACGGACAGCGTGGAAACGAGCAGTACTTC. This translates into CASSSYGQRGNEQYF.

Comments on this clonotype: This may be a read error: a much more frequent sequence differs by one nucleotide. The CDR3 DNA reads TGTGCCAGCTCACCATGGCGGGACCACGAGCAGTACTTC. It encodes CASSPWRDHEQYF. The chain links TRBV18 to TRBJ2-7; TRBD2 is a possible D gene (6 bases). V was pared by 2 bases and J by 5 bases, with 10 bases between. This CDR3 spans 13 amino acids. The germline CDR1 and CDR2 sequences are KGHSH and LQKENI.

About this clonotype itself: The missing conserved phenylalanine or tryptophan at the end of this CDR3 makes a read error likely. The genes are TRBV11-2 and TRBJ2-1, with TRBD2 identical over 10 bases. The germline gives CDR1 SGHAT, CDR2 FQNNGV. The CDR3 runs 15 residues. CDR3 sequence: CATSSIAGGDNEQFL. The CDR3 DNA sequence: TGTGCCACCAGCTCTATAGCGGGAGGAGACAATGAGCAGTTCTTA.

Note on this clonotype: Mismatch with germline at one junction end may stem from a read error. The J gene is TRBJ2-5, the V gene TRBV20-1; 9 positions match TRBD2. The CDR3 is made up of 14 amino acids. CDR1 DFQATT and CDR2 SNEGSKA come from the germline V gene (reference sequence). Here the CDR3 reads CSARAGTSSETQFF. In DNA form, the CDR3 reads TGCAGTGCTAGAGCAGGGACTAGCTCCGAGACCCAATTCTTC.

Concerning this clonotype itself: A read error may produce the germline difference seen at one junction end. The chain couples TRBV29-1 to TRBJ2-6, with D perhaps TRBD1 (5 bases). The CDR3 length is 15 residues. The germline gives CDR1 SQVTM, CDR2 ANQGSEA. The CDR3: CSVAAASSGANVLTF. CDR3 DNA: TGCAGCGTTGCTGCAGCGAGTTCTGGGGCTAACGTCCTGACTTTC.

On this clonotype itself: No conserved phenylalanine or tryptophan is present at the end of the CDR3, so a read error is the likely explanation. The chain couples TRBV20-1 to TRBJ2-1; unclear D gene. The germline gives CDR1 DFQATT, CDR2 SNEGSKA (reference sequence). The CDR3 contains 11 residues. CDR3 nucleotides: TGTAGTGCTAGTCTCCACAATGAGCAGTTCTCA. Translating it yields CSASLHNEQFS.

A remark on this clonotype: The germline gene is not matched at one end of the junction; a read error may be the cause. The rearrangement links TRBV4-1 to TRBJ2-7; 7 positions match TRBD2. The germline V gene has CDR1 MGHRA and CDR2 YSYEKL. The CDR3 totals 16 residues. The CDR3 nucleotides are TGCGCCAGCAGCCCAGCATGGGAGGGGCCGTCCTACGAGCAATACTTC. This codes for CASSPAWEGPSYEQYF.

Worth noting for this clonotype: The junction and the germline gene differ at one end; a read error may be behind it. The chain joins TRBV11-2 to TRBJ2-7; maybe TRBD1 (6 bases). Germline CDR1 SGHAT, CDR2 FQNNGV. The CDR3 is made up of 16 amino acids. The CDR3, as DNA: TGTGTCAGCAGCTTAGGGTCAGGGGCCGACTCCTACGAGCAGCACTTC. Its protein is CVSSLGSGADSYEQHF.

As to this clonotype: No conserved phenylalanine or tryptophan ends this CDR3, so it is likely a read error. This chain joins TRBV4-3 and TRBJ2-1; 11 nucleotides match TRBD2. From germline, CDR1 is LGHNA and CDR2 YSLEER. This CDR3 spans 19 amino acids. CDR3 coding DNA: TGCGCCAGCCGCCAAGAATTTAGCGGGAGGGTGAGCTCCTACAATGAGCAGTTCTTA. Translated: CASRQEFSGRVSSYNEQFL.

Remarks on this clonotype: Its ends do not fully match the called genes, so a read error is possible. This CDR3 reads CSVTRDSVQYELYF. The DNA of the CDR3 is TGCAGTGTCACCAGAGACTCGGTGCAATACGAGCTGTACTTC. V and J are TRBV20-1 and TRBJ2-7, with D unclear. The germline gives CDR1 DFQATT, CDR2 SNEGSKA (reference sequence). The CDR3 length is 14 residues.

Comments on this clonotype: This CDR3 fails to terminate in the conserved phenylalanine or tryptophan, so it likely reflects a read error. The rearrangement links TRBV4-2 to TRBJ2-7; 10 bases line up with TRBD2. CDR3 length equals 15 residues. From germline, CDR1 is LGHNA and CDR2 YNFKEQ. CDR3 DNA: TGTGTCAGCAGCCAAGTCCTAGCGGGAGTGTACGAGCAGTACTTG. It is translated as CVSSQVLAGVYEQYL.

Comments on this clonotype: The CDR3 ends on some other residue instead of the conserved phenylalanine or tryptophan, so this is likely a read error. In DNA form, the CDR3 reads TGCAGCGTGGGACAGTGGAGCTCCTATAATGAGCAGTTCATC. Its translation: CSVGQWSSYNEQFI. The chain carries TRBV29-1 and TRBJ2-1; TRBD1 matches at 7 bases. Germline CDR1 is SQVTM and CDR2 is ANQGSEA. This CDR3 contains 14 residues.